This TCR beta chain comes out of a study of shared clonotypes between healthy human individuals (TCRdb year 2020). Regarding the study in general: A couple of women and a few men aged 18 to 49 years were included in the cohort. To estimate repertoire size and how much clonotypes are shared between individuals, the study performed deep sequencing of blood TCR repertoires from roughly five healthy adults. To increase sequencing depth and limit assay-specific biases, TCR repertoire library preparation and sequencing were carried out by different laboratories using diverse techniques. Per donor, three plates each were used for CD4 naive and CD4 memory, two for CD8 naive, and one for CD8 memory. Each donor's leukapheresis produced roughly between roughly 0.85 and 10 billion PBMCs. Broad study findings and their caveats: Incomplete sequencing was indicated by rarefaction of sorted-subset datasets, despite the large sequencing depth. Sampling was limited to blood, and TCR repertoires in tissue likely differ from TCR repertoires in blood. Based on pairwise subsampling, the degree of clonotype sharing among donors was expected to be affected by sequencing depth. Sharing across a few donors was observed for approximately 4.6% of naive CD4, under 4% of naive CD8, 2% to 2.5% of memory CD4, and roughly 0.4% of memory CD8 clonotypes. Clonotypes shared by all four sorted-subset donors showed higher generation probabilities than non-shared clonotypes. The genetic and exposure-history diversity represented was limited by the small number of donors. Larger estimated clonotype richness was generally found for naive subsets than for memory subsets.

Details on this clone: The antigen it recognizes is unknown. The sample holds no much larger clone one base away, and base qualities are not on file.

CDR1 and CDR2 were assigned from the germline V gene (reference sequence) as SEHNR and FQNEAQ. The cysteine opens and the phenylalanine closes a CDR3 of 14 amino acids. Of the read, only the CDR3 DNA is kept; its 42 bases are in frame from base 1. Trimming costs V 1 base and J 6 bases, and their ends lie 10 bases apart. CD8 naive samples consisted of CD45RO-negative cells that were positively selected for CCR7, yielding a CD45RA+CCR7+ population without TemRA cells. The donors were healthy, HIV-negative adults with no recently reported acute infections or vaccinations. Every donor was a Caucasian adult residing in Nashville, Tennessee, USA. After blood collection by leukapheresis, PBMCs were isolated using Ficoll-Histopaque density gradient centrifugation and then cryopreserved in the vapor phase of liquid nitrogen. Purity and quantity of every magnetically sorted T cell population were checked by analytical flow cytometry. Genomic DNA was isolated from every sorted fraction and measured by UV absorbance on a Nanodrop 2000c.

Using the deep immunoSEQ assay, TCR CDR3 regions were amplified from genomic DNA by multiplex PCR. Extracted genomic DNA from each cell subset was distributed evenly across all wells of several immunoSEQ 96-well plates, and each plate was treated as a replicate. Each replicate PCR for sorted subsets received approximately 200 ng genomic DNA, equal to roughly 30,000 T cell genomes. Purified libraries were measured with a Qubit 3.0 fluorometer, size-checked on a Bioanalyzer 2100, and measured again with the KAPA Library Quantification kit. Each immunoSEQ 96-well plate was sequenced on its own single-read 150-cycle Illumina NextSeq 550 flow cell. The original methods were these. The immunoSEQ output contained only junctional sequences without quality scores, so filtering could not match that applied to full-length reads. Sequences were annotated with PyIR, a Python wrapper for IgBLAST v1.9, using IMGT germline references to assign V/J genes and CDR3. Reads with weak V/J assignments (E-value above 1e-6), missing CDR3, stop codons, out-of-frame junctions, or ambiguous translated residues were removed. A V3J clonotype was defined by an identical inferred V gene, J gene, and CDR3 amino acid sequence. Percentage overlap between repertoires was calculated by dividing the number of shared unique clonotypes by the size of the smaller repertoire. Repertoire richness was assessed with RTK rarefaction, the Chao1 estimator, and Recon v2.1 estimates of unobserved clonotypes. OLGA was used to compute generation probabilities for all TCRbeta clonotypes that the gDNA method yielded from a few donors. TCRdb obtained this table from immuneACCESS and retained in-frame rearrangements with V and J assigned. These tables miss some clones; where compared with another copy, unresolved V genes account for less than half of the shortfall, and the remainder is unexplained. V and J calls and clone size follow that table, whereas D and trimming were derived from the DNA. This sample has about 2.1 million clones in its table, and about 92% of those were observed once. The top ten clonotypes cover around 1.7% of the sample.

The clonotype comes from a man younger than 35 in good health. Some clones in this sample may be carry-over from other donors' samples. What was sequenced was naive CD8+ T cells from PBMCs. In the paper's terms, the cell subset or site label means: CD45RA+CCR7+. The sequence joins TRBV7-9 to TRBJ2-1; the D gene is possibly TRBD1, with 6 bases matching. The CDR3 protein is CASSLGQAGNEQFF. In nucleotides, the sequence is TGTGCCAGCAGCTTAGGACAGGCCGGCAATGAGCAGTTCTTC.